This TCR beta chain comes out of a study of tumor and adjacent non-tumor tissue in lung cancer. A modified ARM-PCR protocol with three rounds of nested PCR amplified TCRbeta. TCRdb ran MiXCR on the multiplex PCR reads and lists one entry per CDR3 protein. The profile shows around 200,000 distinct CDR3 sequences, approximately 74% of them singletons. This sample's RNA came from whole unsorted tissue. The sequenced material came from lung tumor tissue. The sequence derives from a man between 60 and 75 years old with non-small cell lung cancer.

The CDR3 here is CASQPGGQTYEQYF. DNA of the CDR3: TGTGCCAGCCAGCCTGGGGGGCAGACCTACGAGCAGTACTTC. The chain is built from TRBV6-1 and TRBJ2-7; perhaps D is TRBD1 or TRBD2 (6 bases each). CDR1 MNHNS and CDR2 SASEGT come from the germline V gene. The CDR3 contains 14 residues. The ends were cut back, 8 bases at V and 2 bases at J, with 16 bases in the middle.